These 8 T cell receptor beta chains were all obtained from the same sample, sequenced in a study of blood T cell repertoires in COVID-19. Only in-frame clones appear in the TCRdb table, and some are missing; sequencing was by immunoSEQ multiplex PCR. This sample yields around 200,000 clones, of which 86% are seen a single time; 5% to 7% belongs to the top ten. The sample taken for sequencing was PBMCs or T cells enriched from blood (not recorded which). These receptor sequences come from a man aged 35-49 years with acute COVID-19.

Only a few counts were recorded for this clone. The chain carries TRBV4-3 and TRBJ2-1; no clear D gene. In germline, CDR1 is LGHNA, CDR2 YSLEER. The V and J ends lost 0 bases and 10 bases respectively, with 13 bases between them. This CDR3 is 14 amino acids long. The CDR3 region has the DNA TGCGCCAGCAGCCAAGAACTCCACCCAAGCGAGCAGTTCTTC. Translating it yields CASSQELHPSEQFF.

The gene calls are TRBV15 and TRBJ1-1; 8 nucleotides align to TRBD1. V lost 0 bases, J lost 8 bases, and 5 bases stayed unmatched. The germline V gene has CDR1 LNHNV and CDR2 YYDKDF (reference sequence). The CDR3 runs 14 residues. CDR3 bases: TGTGCCACCAGCAGAGATCAGGACAGGGTGGAAGCTTTCTTT. This sequence encodes CATSRDQDRVEAFF.

This chain links TRBV3-1 (or the pseudogene TRBV3-2) with TRBJ2-6; 7 nucleotides match TRBD1. Trimming removed 4 bases from V and 4 bases from J; junction bases left unmatched: 4. This CDR3 spans 15 amino acids. Germline CDR1 reads LGHDT; CDR2 reads YNNKEL (reference sequence). CDR3 amino acids: CASSPTGVGANVLTF. The CDR3 coding sequence is TGTGCCAGCAGCCCTACAGGGGTCGGGGCCAACGTCCTGACTTTC.

The chain employs TRBV7-9 and TRBJ1-3; D is perhaps TRBD1 (6 bases). CDR3 length: 16 residues. The germline CDR1 and CDR2 sequences are SEHNR and FQNEAQ (reference sequence). V was cut by 5 bases and J by 0 bases, with 14 bases left in between. The CDR3 spells CASSPRDTSSGNTIYF. CDR3 sequence (DNA): TGTGCCAGCAGCCCCCGGGACACCAGCTCTGGAAACACCATATATTTT.

This chain joins TRBV4-3 and TRBJ2-6, with D possibly being TRBD1 (6 bases). The CDR3 is made up of 16 amino acids. Trimming left V 0 bases short and J 4 bases short, with 10 bases between. Germline assignment: CDR1 LGHNA and CDR2 YSLEER. CDR3 sequence (DNA): TGCGCCAGCAGCCAAGATCTCGGGACAGGGGCCAACGTCCTGACTTTC. As protein: CASSQDLGTGANVLTF.

The rearrangement links TRBV2 to TRBJ2-7; no firm D call. Trimming removed 4 bases at V and 5 bases at J, with 12 bases between. This CDR3 has 13 residues. Germline CDR1 SNHLY, CDR2 FYNNEI. The CDR3 DNA reads TGTGCCAGCAGTGTAAAGAGTACCCACGAGCAGTACTTC. Translated: CASSVKSTHEQYF.

The V call is TRBV2, the J call TRBJ1-6; TRBD1 might be the D (5 bases). The germline gives CDR1 SNHLY, CDR2 FYNNEI. The length of the CDR3 is 15 residues. V was clipped by 2 bases and J by 6 bases, with 11 bases between them. DNA for the CDR3: TGTGCCAGCAGTGAATTGGGGGGAAGTAATTCACCCCTCCACTTT. Its translation is CASSELGGSNSPLHF.

J is TRBJ2-1 and V is TRBV2, with 10 bases lining up with TRBD2. Looked up from germline, CDR1 is SNHLY and CDR2 is FYNNEI. This CDR3 region has 15 residues. V shed 4 bases and J 6 bases; nucleotides not matched to a gene: 6. The DNA of the CDR3 is TGTGCCAGCAGTGGAAGCGGGAGGGCCTCCAATGAGCAGTTCTTC. It yields the protein CASSGSGRASNEQFF.